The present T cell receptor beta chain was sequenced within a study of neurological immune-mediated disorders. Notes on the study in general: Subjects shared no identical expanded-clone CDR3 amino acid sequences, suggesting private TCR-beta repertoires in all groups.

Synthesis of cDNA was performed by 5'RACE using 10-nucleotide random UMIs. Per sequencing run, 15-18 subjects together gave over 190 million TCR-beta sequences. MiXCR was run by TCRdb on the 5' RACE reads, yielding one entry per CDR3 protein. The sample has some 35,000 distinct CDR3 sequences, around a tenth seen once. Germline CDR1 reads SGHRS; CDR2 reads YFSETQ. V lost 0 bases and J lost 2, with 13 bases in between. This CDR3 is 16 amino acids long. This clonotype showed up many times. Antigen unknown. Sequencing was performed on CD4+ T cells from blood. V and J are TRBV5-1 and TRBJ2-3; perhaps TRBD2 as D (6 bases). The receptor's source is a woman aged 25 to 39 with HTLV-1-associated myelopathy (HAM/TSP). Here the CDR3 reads CASSLALARFTDTQYF. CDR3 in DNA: TGCGCCAGCAGCTTGGCCCTAGCGAGATTCACAGATACGCAGTATTTT. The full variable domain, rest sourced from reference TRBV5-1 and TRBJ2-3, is KAGVTQTPRYLIKTRGQQVTLSCSPISGHRSVSWYQQTPGQGLQFLFEYFSETQRNKGNFPGRFSGRQFSNSRSEMNVSTLELGDSALYLCASSLALARFTDTQYFGPGTRLTVL.